This T cell receptor (beta chain) stems from a study of blood T cells in healthy people across ages. Regarding the study as a whole: Possibly, changes in expanded clonotypes were confounded because donor CMV status was unknown. When set beside aged donors, long-lived donors presented more naive CD4+ cells and higher diversity. In these data, TCR beta diversity tracked strongly with naive T cell percentage.

V lost 6 bases to trimming and J lost 9 bases, with 18 bases between them. The CDR3 has 14 residues. CDR1 SEHNR and CDR2 FQNEAQ come from the germline V gene (reference sequence). The people who gave samples were healthy Caucasians from Russia, aged roughly 6 to 95. Primed by a sample-barcoded 5' primer and a J-beta primer mix, a second PCR proceeded for roughly 7 to 11 cycles. One entry per CDR3 protein, called by TCRdb with MiXCR from the 5' RACE reads. The sample consists of approximately 940,000 distinct CDR3 sequences, around 48% of them appearing once. As regards this clonotype: Antigen unknown.

The clonotype comes from a young man in good health. The specimen was blood. The chain links TRBV7-9 to TRBJ2-4, with D possibly being TRBD1 (6 bases). Here the CDR3 reads CASRQQGEGPIQYF. CDR3 nucleotide sequence: TGTGCCAGCAGGCAACAGGGTGAAGGTCCCATTCAGTACTTC.